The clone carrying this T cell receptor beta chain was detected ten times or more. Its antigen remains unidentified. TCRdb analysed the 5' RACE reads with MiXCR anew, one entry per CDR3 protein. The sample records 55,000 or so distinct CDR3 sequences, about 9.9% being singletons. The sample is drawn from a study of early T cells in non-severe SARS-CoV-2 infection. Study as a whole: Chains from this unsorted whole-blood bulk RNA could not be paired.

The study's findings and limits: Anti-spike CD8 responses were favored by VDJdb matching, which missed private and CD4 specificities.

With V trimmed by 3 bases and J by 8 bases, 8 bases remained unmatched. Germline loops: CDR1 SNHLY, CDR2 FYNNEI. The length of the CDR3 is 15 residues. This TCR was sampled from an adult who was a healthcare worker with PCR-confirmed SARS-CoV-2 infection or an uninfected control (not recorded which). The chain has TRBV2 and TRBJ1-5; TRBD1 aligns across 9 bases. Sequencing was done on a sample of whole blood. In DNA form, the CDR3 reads TGTGCCAGCAGTGAGGGGACAGGGTACACGAAGCCCCAGCATTTT. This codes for CASSEGTGYTKPQHF.